The 4 T cell receptor beta chains listed next were all sequenced from one sample in a study of CD8 T cells in ankylosing spondylitis. Study-wide results and limits: Characteristic, it appeared, of ankylosing spondylitis blood was a TCR beta motif of about eight highly homologous variants.

Their antigens are not known. TCRdb reanalysed the 5' RACE reads using MiXCR and keeps one entry per CDR3 protein. The sample has under 950,000 distinct CDR3 sequences; 19% are singletons. Material: blood, either unsorted or a sorted T cell fraction (not recorded which). The source is a male donor with ankylosing spondylitis.

This clonotype occurred a few times. This chain joins TRBV3-1 and TRBJ1-1, with D uncertain. Trimming pared 4 bases from V and 1 base from J, leaving 10 bases between. The length of the CDR3 is 14 residues. Germline V gene data show CDR1 as LGHDT and CDR2 as YNNKEL (reference sequence). The CDR3 DNA follows: TGTGCCAGCAGCCGTGTCACCGCGAACACTGAAGCTTTCTTT. Amino acids: CASSRVTANTEAFF.

The chain joins TRBV3-1 to TRBJ1-1; no reliable D call. Trimming pared 3 bases from V and 4 bases from J, leaving 12 bases between. Germline V gives CDR1 LGHDT, CDR2 YNNKEL (reference sequence). The length of the CDR3 is 14 residues. The CDR3 bases are TGTGCCAGCAGCCAGATCGGGAGACTCACTGAAGCTTTCTTT. Translated, it gives CASSQIGRLTEAFF.

Of note for this clonotype: One end of the junction does not line up with germline, which may come from a read error. This chain links TRBV27 with TRBJ1-4; unclear D gene. There are 15 residues in the CDR3. Germline V gene data show CDR1 as MNHEY and CDR2 as SMNVEV (reference sequence). CDR3 sequence: CASTSSTLRDEKLFF. The CDR3 DNA is TGTGCCAGCACCTCCTCGACCCTGCGAGATGAGAAACTGTTTTTT.

In its sample, this clonotype was seen a few times. The gene calls are TRBV28 and TRBJ2-7; 7 bases agree with TRBD1. Germline CDR1 MDHEN, CDR2 SYDVKM. J lost 0 bases, V lost 2 bases, and 13 bases had no gene match. The length of the CDR3 is 18 residues. The CDR3 region is CASSLGDSYFASSYEQYF. The CDR3 nucleotides read TGTGCCAGCAGTTTAGGGGACAGCTACTTTGCTAGCTCCTACGAGCAGTACTTC.